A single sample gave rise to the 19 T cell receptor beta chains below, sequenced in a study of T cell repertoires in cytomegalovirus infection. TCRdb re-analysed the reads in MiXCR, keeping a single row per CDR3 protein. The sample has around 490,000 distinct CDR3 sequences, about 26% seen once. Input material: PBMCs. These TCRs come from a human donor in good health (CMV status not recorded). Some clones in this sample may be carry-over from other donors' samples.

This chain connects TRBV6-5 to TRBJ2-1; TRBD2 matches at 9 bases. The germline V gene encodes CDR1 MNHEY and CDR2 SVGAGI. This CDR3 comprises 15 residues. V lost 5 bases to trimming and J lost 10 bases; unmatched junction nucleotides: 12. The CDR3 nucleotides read TGTGCCAGCAGTCGCACTAGCGGGCCATGGTCGGAGCAGTTCTTC. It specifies CASSRTSGPWSEQFF.

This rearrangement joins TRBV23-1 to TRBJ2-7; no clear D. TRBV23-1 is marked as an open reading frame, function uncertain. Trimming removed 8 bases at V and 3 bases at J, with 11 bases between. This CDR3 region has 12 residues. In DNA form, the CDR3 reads TGCGCCAGCCCGCGCGGAATCTACGAGCAGTACGTC. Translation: CASPRGIYEQYV.

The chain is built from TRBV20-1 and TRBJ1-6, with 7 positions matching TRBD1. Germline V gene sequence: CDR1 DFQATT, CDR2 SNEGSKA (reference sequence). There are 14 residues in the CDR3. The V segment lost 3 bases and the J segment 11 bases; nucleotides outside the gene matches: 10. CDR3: CSASAQGSRAPLHF. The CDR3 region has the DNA TGCAGTGCTAGTGCACAGGGGAGTAGAGCACCCCTCCACTTT.

The CDR3 coding sequence is TGTGCCAGCAGCTTAGTCGGCAGGGGTGGGTACGAGCAGTACTTC. Amino acids: CASSLVGRGGYEQYF. This sequence joins TRBV7-2 and TRBJ2-7, with a tentative D call TRBD1 (6 bases). The germline gives CDR1 SGHTA, CDR2 FQGNSA. Trimming cost V 1 base and J 4 bases, with 14 bases left between them. This CDR3 contains 15 residues.

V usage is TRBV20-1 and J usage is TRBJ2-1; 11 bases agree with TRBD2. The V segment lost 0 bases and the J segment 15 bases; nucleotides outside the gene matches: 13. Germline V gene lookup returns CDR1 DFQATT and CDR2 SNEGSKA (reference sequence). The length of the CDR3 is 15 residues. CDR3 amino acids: CSARDPATSGSQGFF. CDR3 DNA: TGCAGTGCTAGAGATCCTGCCACTAGCGGGAGCCAGGGGTTCTTC.

The CDR3 DNA is TGTGCCAGTAGTATATCCAGATACGCTGAAGCTTTCTTT. It yields the protein CASSISRYAEAFF. This rearrangement joins TRBV19 to TRBJ1-1, with D uncertain. Trimming cost V 2 bases and J 6 bases, with 10 bases left between them. The CDR3 has 13 amino acids. Germline CDR1 LNHDA, CDR2 SQIVND (reference sequence).

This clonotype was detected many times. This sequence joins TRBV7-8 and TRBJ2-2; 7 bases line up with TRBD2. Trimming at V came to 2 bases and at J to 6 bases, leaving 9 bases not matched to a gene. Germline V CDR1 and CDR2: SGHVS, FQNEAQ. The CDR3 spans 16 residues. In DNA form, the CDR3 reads TGTGCCAGCAGCTTACTCGTCTTGGGAGGGCCCGGGGAGCTGTTTTTT. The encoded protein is CASSLLVLGGPGELFF.

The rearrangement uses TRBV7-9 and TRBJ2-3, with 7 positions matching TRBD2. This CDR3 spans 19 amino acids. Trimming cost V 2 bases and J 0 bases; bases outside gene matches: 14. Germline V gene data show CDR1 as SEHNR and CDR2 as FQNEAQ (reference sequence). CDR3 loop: CASSLLGSAGVWSTDTQYF. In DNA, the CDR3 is TGTGCCAGCAGCTTATTAGGGTCGGCGGGAGTTTGGAGCACAGATACGCAGTATTTT.

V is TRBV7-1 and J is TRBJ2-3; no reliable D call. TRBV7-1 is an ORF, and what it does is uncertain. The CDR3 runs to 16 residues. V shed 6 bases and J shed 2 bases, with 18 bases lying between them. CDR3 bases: TGTGCCAGCAGTCACCCCCATCGGGCCCACACAGATACGCAGTATTTT. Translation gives CASSHPHRAHTDTQYF.

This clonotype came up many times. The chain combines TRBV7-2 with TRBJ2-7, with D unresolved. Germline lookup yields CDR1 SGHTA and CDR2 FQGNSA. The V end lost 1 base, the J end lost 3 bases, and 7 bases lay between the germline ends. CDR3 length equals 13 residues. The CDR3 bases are TGTGCCAGCAGCTTAGGTCGCTTCTACGAGCAGTACTTC. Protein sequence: CASSLGRFYEQYF.

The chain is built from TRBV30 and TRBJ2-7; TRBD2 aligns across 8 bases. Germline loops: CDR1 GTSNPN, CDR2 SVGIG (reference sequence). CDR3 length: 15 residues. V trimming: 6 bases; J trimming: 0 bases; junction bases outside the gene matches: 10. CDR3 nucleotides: TGTGCCTGCCGTGCCTCCGGGAGGGCCTCCTACGAGCAGTACTTC. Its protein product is CACRASGRASYEQYF.

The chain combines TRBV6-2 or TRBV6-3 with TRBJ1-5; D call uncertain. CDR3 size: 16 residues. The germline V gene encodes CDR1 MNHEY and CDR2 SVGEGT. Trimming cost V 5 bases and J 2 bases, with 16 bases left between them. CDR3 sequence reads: CASSPFRPGGNQPQHF. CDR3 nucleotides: TGTGCCAGCAGTCCTTTCCGCCCTGGGGGCAATCAGCCCCAGCATTTT.

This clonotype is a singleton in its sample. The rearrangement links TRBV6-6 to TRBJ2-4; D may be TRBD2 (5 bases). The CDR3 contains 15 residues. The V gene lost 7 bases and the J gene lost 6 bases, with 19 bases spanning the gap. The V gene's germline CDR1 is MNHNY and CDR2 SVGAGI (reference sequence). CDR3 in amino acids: CASTQELRAGNIQYF. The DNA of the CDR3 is TGTGCCAGCACCCAGGAGTTGAGGGCGGGAAACATTCAGTACTTC.

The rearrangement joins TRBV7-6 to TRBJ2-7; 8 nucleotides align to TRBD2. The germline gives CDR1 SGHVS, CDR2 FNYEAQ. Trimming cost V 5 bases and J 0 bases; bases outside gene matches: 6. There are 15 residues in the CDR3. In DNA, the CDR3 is TGTGCCAGCAGCAAGCAGCGGGAGCTCTCCTACGAGCAGTACTTC. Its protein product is CASSKQRELSYEQYF.

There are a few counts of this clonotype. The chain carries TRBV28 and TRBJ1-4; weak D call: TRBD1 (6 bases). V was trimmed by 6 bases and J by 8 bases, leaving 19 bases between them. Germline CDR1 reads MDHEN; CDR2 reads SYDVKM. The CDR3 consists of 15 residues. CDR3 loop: CASRAPTRGSEKLFF. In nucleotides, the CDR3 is TGTGCCAGCAGGGCCCCGACCAGGGGATCGGAAAAACTGTTTTTT.

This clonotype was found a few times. DNA for the CDR3: TGTGCCAGCAGTTTCAACAGGGTCGGTCAGCCCCAGCATTTT. It translates to CASSFNRVGQPQHF. The chain joins TRBV28 to TRBJ1-5; possibly TRBD1 for D (6 bases). V dropped 3 bases and J dropped 6 bases, with 12 bases sitting between them. This CDR3 is built from 14 residues. In germline, CDR1 is MDHEN, CDR2 SYDVKM.

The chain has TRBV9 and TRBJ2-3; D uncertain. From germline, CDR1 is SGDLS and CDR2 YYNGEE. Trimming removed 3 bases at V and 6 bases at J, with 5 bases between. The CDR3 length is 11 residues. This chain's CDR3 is CASSDADTQYF. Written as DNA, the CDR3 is TGTGCCAGCAGCGACGCGGATACGCAGTATTTT. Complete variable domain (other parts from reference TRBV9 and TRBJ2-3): DSGVTQTPKHLITATGQRVTLRCSPRSGDLSVYWYQQSLDQGLQFLIQYYNGEERAKGNILERFSAQQFPDLHSELNLSSLELGDSALYFCASSDADTQYFGPGTRLTVL.

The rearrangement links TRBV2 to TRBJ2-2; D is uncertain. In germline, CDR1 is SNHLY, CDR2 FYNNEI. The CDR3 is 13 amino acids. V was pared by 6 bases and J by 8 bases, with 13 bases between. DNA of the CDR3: TGTGCCAGCAGGGCTACGTCTGGAGGGGAGCTGTTTTTT. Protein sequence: CASRATSGGELFF.

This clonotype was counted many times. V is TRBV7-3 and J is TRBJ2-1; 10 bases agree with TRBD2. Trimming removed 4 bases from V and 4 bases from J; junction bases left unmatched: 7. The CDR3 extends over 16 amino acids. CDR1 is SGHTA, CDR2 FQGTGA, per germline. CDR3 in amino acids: CASSSLAGEGYNEQFF. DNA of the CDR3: TGTGCCAGCAGCTCCCTAGCGGGAGAGGGTTACAATGAGCAGTTCTTC.